In this sample, the clone carrying this T cell receptor beta chain turned up once. Its antigen is unknown. This entry is derived from a study of T cell responses to AZD1222 COVID-19 vaccine. Study findings and constraints: Only a handful of people who got AZD1222 tested seropositive at baseline.

The germline V gene has CDR1 SGHRS and CDR2 YFSETQ. The CDR3 is 13 residues long. V lost 4 bases and J lost 6, with 12 bases in between. Repertoires were generated with immunoSEQ multiplex PCR, while TCRdb's copy carries only in-frame clones and drops some. The sample holds fewer than 150,000 clones; approximately 90% are singletons and the top ten take roughly 3.1%. This TCR was sampled from an adult in good health. The source material was peripheral blood, sampled on day 0 of AZD1222 vaccination. J is TRBJ2-3 and V is TRBV5-1, with D unclear. The CDR3: CASSLDDADTQYF. The CDR3, as DNA: TGCGCCAGCAGCCTTGATGACGCCGATACGCAGTATTTT.